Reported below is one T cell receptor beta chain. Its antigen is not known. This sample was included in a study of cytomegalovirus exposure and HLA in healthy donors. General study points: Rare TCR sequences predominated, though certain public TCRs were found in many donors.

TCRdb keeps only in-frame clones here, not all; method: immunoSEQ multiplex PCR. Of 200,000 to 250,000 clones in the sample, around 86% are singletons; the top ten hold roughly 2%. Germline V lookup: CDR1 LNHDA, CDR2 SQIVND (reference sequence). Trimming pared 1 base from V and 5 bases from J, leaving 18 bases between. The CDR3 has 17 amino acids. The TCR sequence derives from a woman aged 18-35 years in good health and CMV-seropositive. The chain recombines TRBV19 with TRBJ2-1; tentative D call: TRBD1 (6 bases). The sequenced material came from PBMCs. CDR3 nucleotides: TGTGCCAGTAGTATAGGAACAGGGTTCAGGAGCAACAATGAGCAGTTCTTC. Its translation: CASSIGTGFRSNNEQFF.